This TCR beta chain stems from a study of OX40 agonist ivuxolimab in advanced cancers. The CDR3 sequence is 17 residues long. V lost 5 bases to trimming and J lost 6 bases; unmatched junction nucleotides: 16. The germline V gene has CDR1 SGHVS and CDR2 FNYEAQ. Prior autoimmune disease or systemic immunosuppression barred patients. The repertoire was sequenced with immunoSEQ multiplex PCR; TCRdb's copy has only in-frame clones and lacks some. The top ten hold 20% to 25% of the sample, which has roughly 25,000 clones, 85% to 90% seen once. The TCR comes from an adult with an advanced solid tumor such as melanoma, head and neck, liver or kidney cancer. V usage is TRBV7-6 and J usage is TRBJ2-4; 7 bases match TRBD2. The specimen was CD4+ or CD8+ T cells sorted from blood, collected in a trial of the OX40 agonist ivuxolimab. This CDR3 is CASSVGPLGLDGNIQYF. CDR3 nucleotides: TGTGCCAGCAGCGTAGGCCCCCTCGGACTAGACGGAAACATTCAGTACTTC.